A single sample gave rise to the 15 T cell receptor beta chains below, sequenced in a study of blood T cell repertoires in COVID-19. The method was immunoSEQ multiplex PCR; TCRdb's version includes in-frame clones alone and lacks a portion of them. The repertoire holds 65,000 to 90,000 clones, around 90% seen once, with about 7% in the top ten. The material sequenced was peripheral blood. Receptors originate from a human donor in a cohort sampled during active COVID-19.

This chain joins TRBV5-4 and TRBJ2-3; D is perhaps TRBD1 (6 bases). This CDR3 region has 15 residues. Between the trimmed V and J ends, which lost 4 bases and 4 bases, there was a span of 16 bases. Germline V gene data show CDR1 as SGHNT and CDR2 as YYREEE (reference sequence). CDR3 nucleotides: TGTGCCAGCAGCCACAGGGAAGGGCCATCAGATACGCAGTATTTT. Its protein product is CASSHREGPSDTQYF.

The rearrangement joins TRBV21-1 to TRBJ2-1; TRBD2 is the table's D call, not checked against the DNA. TRBV21-1 is a documented pseudogene. This CDR3 is built from 19 residues. The CDR3 reads CASSKKTNPGLADNNEQFF. The CDR3 DNA follows: TGTGCCAGCAGCAAAAAGACTAACCCCGGACTAGCGGACAACAATGAGCAGTTCTTC.

This chain uses TRBV2 with TRBJ1-2; maybe TRBD1 (6 bases). The length of the CDR3 is 15 residues. The V end was cut by 3 bases, the J end by 5 bases, with 16 bases between. Per the germline V gene, CDR1 is SNHLY and CDR2 is FYNNEI. In DNA form, the CDR3 reads TGTGCCAGCAGTGACGTTTTGGGGGCTGGGTATGGCTACACCTTC. It is translated as CASSDVLGAGYGYTF.

DNA for the CDR3: TGTGCCAGCACCCAACTAGCGGGGGGGGGCGATGAGCAGTTCTTC. This sequence encodes CASTQLAGGGDEQFF. V usage is TRBV9 and J usage is TRBJ2-1; 13 bases fit TRBD2. V shed 6 bases, J shed 8 bases, and the junction held 8 bases outside the gene matches. The CDR3 loop spans 15 amino acids. Germline loops: CDR1 SGDLS, CDR2 YYNGEE.

The chain combines TRBV7-9 with TRBJ1-6; D is ambiguous. Germline assignment: CDR1 SEHNR and CDR2 FQNEAQ (reference sequence). The V gene lost 4 bases and the J gene lost 9 bases, with 19 bases spanning the gap. The CDR3 is 16 residues long. Here the CDR3 reads CASSSLAEAMGSPLHF. The CDR3 coding sequence is TGTGCCAGCAGCTCCCTGGCGGAAGCAATGGGTTCACCCCTCCACTTT.

The chain employs TRBV9 and TRBJ2-6; 10 bases are a match to TRBD1. CDR3 length: 18 residues. V shed 5 bases, J shed 3 bases, and the junction held 11 bases outside the gene matches. Per germline, CDR1 SGDLS and CDR2 YYNGEE. CDR3 bases: TGTGCCAGCAGTCACCGGACAGGGGGTGATCTTGGGGCCAACGTCCTGACTTTC. Translating gives CASSHRTGGDLGANVLTF. Full variable domain (rest looked up from reference TRBV9 and TRBJ2-6): DSGVTQTPKHLITATGQRVTLRCSPRSGDLSVYWYQQSLDQGLQFLIQYYNGEERAKGNILERFSAQQFPDLHSELNLSSLELGDSALYFCASSHRTGGDLGANVLTFGAGSRLTVL.

CDR3 loop: CASSTHRGQDEAFF. CDR3 DNA: TGTGCCAGCAGCACTCACAGGGGGCAGGATGAAGCTTTCTTT. V gene TRBV11-2 combines with J gene TRBJ1-1; TRBD1 matches 9 bases. Germline trimming cut 5 bases from V and 7 bases from J; bases unmatched to any gene: 8. This CDR3 spans 14 amino acids. CDR1 is SGHAT, CDR2 FQNNGV, per germline.

V usage is TRBV7-6 and J usage is TRBJ2-3; 10 positions match TRBD2. The germline V gene encodes CDR1 SGHVS and CDR2 FNYEAQ. There are 17 residues in the CDR3. J was trimmed by 2 bases and V by 1 base; bases with no gene match: 6. CDR3 sequence (DNA): TGTGCCAGCAGCTTAGGGGTAGCGGGGGGAGTCACAGATACGCAGTATTTT. The encoded protein is CASSLGVAGGVTDTQYF.

J is TRBJ2-3 and V is TRBV4-2, with TRBD2 matching 12 bases. The CDR3 runs 18 residues. The germline gives CDR1 LGHNA, CDR2 YNFKEQ. With V trimmed by 0 bases and J by 3 bases, 7 bases remained unmatched. CDR3 sequence reads: CASSQDGASGGATDTQYF. CDR3 nucleotide sequence: TGTGCCAGCAGCCAAGATGGGGCTAGCGGGGGGGCGACAGATACGCAGTATTTT.

The chain carries TRBV11-2 and TRBJ2-3; 9 bases match TRBD1. Germline trimming cut 3 bases from V and 2 bases from J; bases unmatched to any gene: 9. This CDR3 contains 17 residues. CDR1 and CDR2 from the germline V gene are SGHAT and FQNNGV. The CDR3 protein is CASSFGDRAVPTDTQYF. CDR3 in DNA: TGTGCCAGCAGCTTTGGGGACAGGGCCGTCCCCACAGATACGCAGTATTTT.

The chain carries TRBV2 and TRBJ2-2, with 9 bases identical to TRBD2. The germline V gene encodes CDR1 SNHLY and CDR2 FYNNEI. Trimming cost V 2 bases and J 4 bases; bases outside gene matches: 2. The CDR3 length is 15 residues. CDR3 residues: CASSERTSATGELFF. The CDR3 DNA reads as TGTGCCAGCAGTGAAAGGACTAGCGCCACCGGGGAGCTGTTTTTT.

Details on this clone: The junction departs from germline at one end; a sequencing error may be responsible. This chain connects TRBV6-1 to TRBJ2-1; 8 bases map to TRBD2. Germline V gives CDR1 MNHNS, CDR2 SASEGT. The CDR3 length is 17 residues. CDR3 DNA sequence: TGTACCAGCAGTGAATACCTAGCGGGCAACTCCTACAATGAGCAGTTCTTC. This codes for CTSSEYLAGNSYNEQFF.

This clone was observed a single time. CDR3 sequence: CASSSDREGYGYTF. Here the CDR3 DNA reads TGTGCCAGCAGCTCCGACAGGGAAGGCTATGGCTACACCTTC. The rearrangement joins TRBV3-1 (or the pseudogene TRBV3-2) to TRBJ1-2, with 7 bases aligning to TRBD1. CDR1 and CDR2 from the germline V gene are LGHDT and YNNKEL (reference sequence). CDR3 size: 14 residues. J lost 4 bases, V lost 5 bases, and 7 bases had no gene match.

The chain uses TRBV30 and TRBJ1-2; 8 nucleotides agree with TRBD1. The CDR3 extends over 13 amino acids. V lost 8 bases, J lost 0 bases, and 5 bases stayed unmatched. CDR1 is GTSNPN, CDR2 SVGIG, per germline (reference sequence). The CDR3 DNA follows: TGTGCCAGCCCGGGACAGGCTAACTATGGCTACACCTTC. Its translation: CASPGQANYGYTF.

The chain carries TRBV12-2 and TRBJ2-1; the table calls TRBD2, which could not be checked here. TRBV12-2 is a known pseudogene. The CDR3 runs 18 residues. The CDR3 sequence: CASRPARGRGDFYNEQFF. CDR3 nucleotide sequence: TGTGCAAGTCGCCCAGCCCGGGGCCGGGGGGACTTCTACAATGAGCAGTTCTTC.